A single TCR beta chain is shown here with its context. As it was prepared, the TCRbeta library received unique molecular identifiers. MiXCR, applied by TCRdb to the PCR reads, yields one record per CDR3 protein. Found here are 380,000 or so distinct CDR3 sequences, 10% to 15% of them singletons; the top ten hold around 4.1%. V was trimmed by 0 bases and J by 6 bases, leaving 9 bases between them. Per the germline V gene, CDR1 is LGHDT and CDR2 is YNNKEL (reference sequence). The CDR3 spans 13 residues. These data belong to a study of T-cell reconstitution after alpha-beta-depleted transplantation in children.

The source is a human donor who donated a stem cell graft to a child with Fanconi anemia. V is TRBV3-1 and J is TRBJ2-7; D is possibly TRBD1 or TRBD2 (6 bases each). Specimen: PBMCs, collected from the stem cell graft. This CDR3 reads CASSQEGGSEQYF. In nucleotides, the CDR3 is TGTGCCAGCAGCCAAGAAGGGGGGTCCGAGCAGTACTTC.